This paragraph covers one T cell receptor beta chain sequence. The antigen remains undetermined. The same CDR3 can be traced to other DNA sequences in this sample. The entry originates in a study of T cell responses to AZD1222 COVID-19 vaccine. Findings and caveats of the study: Close to half of spike-specific TCRs reportedly recognize unmutated variant regions.

The repertoire was sequenced with immunoSEQ multiplex PCR; TCRdb's copy has only in-frame clones and lacks some. The repertoire includes more than 30,000 clones, approximately 90% of them detected once, and about 50% sits in the top ten. Germline CDR1 and CDR2: SGHDN and FVKESK. The CDR3 runs to 14 residues. With 1 base removed from V and 7 bases from J, the gap between germline ends came to 10 bases. This TCR derives from an adult in good health. This sample comprised peripheral blood, obtained on day 0 of AZD1222 vaccination. J is TRBJ1-4 and V is TRBV14, with TRBD1 as a possible D gene (5 bases). CDR3 amino acids: CASSQGSGGEKLFF. The CDR3 coding sequence is TGTGCCAGCAGCCAAGGCTCGGGGGGTGAAAAACTGTTTTTT.